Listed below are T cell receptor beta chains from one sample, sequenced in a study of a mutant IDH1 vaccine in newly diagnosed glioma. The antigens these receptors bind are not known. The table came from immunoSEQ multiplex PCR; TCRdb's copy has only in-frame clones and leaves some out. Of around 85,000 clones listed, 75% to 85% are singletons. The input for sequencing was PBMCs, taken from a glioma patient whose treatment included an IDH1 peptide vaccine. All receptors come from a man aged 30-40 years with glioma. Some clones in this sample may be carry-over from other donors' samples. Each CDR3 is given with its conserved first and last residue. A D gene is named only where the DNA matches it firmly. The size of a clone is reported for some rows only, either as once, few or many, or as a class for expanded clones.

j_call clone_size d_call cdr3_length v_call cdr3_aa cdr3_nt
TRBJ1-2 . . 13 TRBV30 CAWSDQGSYGYTF TGTGCCTGGAGTGATCAGGGTTCCTATGGCTACACCTTC
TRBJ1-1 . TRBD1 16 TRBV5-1 CASRRDRGSMNTEAFF TGCGCCAGCAGACGGGACAGGGGGTCCATGAACACTGAAGCTTTCTTT
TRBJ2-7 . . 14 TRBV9 CASSARLDPREQYF TGTGCCAGCAGCGCCCGACTAGACCCCCGCGAGCAGTACTTC
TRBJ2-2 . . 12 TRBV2 CASSELAGELFF TGTGCCAGCAGTGAGCTGGCCGGGGAGCTGTTTTTT
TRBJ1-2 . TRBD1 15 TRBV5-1 CASSSTGEANYGYTF TGCGCCAGCAGCTCGACAGGGGAAGCTAACTATGGCTACACCTTC
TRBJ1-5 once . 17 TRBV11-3 CASSLDPDRSSNQPQHF TGTGCCAGCAGCTTAGATCCCGACAGGAGCAGCAATCAGCCCCAGCATTTT
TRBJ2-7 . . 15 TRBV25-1 CASSEYRAGSYEQYF TGTGCCAGCAGTGAATATCGGGCGGGTTCCTACGAGCAGTACTTC
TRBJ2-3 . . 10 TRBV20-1 CSASMDTQYF TGCAGTGCTAGTATGGATACGCAGTATTTT
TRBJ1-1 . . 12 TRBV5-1 CASSLVSTEAFF TGCGCCAGCAGCTTGGTTTCGACTGAAGCTTTCTTT
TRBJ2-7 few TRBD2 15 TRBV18 CASSPSGGIRDEQYF TGTGCCAGCTCACCATCGGGGGGTATTAGGGACGAGCAGTACTTC
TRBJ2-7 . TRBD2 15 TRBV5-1 CASSFSGRETYEQYF TGCGCCAGCAGCTTTAGCGGGAGGGAAACCTACGAGCAGTACTTC
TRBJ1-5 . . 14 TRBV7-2 CASSQGRSNQPQHF TGTGCCAGCAGCCAGGGACGAAGCAATCAGCCCCAGCATTTT
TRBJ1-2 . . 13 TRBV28 CASSLGQHYGYTF TGTGCCAGCAGTTTAGGGCAGCACTATGGCTACACCTTC
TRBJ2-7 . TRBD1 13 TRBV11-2 CASSIPGQFWEYF TGTGCCAGCAGCATACCGGGACAGTTTTGGGAGTACTTC
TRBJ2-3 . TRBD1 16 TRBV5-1 CASSLVGTGGLDTQYF TGCGCCAGCAGCTTGGTAGGGACAGGGGGCTTAGATACGCAGTATTTT
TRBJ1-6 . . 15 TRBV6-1 CASRGVHSYNSPLHF TGTGCCAGCAGAGGAGTTCACTCCTATAATTCACCCCTCCACTTT
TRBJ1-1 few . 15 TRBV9 CASSVGMGKNTEAFF TGTGCCAGCAGCGTAGGGATGGGGAAGAACACTGAAGCTTTCTTT
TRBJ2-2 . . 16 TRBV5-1 CASNPPGGSSTGELFF TGCGCCAGCAACCCCCCCGGAGGCAGCTCCACCGGGGAGCTGTTTTTT
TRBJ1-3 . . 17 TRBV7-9 CASSSDANREAGNTIYF TGTGCCAGCAGTTCCGACGCCAACAGGGAAGCTGGAAACACCATATATTTT
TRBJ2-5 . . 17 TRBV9 CASSVEGKVGRQETQYF TGTGCCAGCAGCGTAGAGGGAAAGGTGGGACGGCAAGAGACCCAGTACTTC
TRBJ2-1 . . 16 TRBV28 CASSNHGAGELDEQFF TGTGCCAGCAGTAACCATGGGGCAGGGGAATTGGATGAGCAGTTCTTC
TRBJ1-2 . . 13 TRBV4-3 CASSQGMNGGYTF TGCGCCAGCAGCCAGGGGATGAACGGTGGCTACACCTTC
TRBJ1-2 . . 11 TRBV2 CASKGNDGYTF TGTGCCAGCAAGGGTAACGATGGCTACACCTTC
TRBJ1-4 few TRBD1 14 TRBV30 CACDRGAQFEKLFF TGTGCCTGTGACAGGGGTGCGCAATTCGAAAAACTGTTTTTT
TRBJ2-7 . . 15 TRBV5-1 CASSLASGLSYEQYF TGCGCCAGCAGCTTGGCCAGCGGGCTCTCCTACGAGCAGTACTTC
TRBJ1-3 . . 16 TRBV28 CASSPMAGFITNTIYF TGTGCCAGCAGTCCCATGGCAGGGTTTATAACAAACACCATATATTTT
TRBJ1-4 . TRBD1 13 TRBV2 CASSGTGNEKLFF TGTGCCAGCAGTGGGACAGGGAATGAAAAACTGTTTTTT
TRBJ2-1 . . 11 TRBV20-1 CSATGYNEQFF TGCAGTGCTACAGGGTACAATGAGCAGTTCTTC
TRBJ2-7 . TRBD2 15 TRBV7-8 CASSLLVSGTYEQYF TGTGCCAGCAGCTTATTGGTTAGCGGGACCTACGAGCAGTACTTC
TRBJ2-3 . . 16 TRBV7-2 CASSLVTVPSTDTQYF TGTGCCAGCAGCTTAGTAACGGTCCCTAGCACAGATACGCAGTATTTT
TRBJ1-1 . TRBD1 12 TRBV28 CASSLRQGRAFF TGTGCCAGCAGTCTTAGACAGGGACGGGCTTTCTTT
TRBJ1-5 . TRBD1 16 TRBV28 CASSLGGQGGNQPQHF TGTGCCAGCAGTTTGGGAGGGCAGGGGGGAAATCAGCCCCAGCATTTT
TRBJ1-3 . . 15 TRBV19 CASSIDGHPGNTIYF TGTGCCAGTAGTATAGACGGACATCCCGGAAACACCATATATTTT
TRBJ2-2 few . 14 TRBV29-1 CSGETGTGTGELFF TGCAGCGGGGAAACAGGGACGGGCACCGGGGAGCTGTTTTTT
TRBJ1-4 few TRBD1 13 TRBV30 CAWTRRGLEKLFF TGTGCCTGGACCCGGAGGGGGCTTGAAAAACTGTTTTTT
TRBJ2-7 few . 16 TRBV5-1 CASSLELRAPTYEQYF TGCGCCAGCAGCTTGGAACTTAGGGCCCCAACCTACGAGCAGTACTTC
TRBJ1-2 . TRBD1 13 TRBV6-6 CASSSTDRGGYTF TGTGCCAGCAGTTCCACGGACAGGGGTGGCTACACCTTC
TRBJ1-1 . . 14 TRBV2 CASSELTANTEAFF TGTGCCAGCAGTGAGCTTACAGCGAACACTGAAGCTTTCTTT
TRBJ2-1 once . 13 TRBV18 CASSPNRVNEQFF TGTGCCAGCTCACCGAACAGGGTAAATGAGCAGTTCTTC
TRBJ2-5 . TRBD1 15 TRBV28 CASSLWGTGQETQYF TGTGCCAGCAGTTTATGGGGGACAGGGCAAGAGACCCAGTACTTC
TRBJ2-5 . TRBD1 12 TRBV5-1 CASSLDRGHQYF TGCGCCAGCAGCCTGGACAGGGGCCATCAGTACTTC
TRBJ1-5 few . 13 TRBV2 CASSRDLSQPQHF TGTGCCAGCTCTAGGGACCTCAGTCAGCCCCAGCATTTT
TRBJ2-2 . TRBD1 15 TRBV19 CASSIEGALPGELFF TGTGCCAGTAGTATCGAGGGGGCGCTTCCCGGGGAGCTGTTTTTT
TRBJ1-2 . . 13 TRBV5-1 CASRVRDDYGYTF TGCGCCAGTCGAGTCAGGGACGACTATGGCTACACCTTC
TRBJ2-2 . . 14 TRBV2 CASSRVTNTGELFF TGTGCCAGCAGTCGGGTGACGAACACCGGGGAGCTGTTTTTT
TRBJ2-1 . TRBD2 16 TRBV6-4 CASSDSGLAGVNEQFF TGTGCCAGCAGTGACTCAGGTCTAGCGGGGGTCAATGAGCAGTTCTTC
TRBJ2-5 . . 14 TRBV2 CATKAGRGGETQYF TGTGCCACAAAGGCGGGAAGGGGAGGAGAGACCCAGTACTTC
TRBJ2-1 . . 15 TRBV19 CASSIDRGSLNEQFF TGTGCCAGTAGTATAGACAGGGGATCTTTGAATGAGCAGTTCTTC
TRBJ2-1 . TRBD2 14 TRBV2 CASSGTSGVNEQFF TGTGCCAGCAGTGGGACTAGCGGGGTCAATGAGCAGTTCTTC
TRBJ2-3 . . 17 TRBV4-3 CASSQELLGGAGDTQYF TGCGCCAGCAGCCAAGAATTACTTGGGGGGGCCGGAGATACGCAGTATTTT
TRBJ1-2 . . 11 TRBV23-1 CASTPVEGYTF TGCGCCAGCACCCCAGTGGAGGGCTACACCTTC
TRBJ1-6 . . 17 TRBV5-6 CASSLGARNSYNSPLHF TGTGCCAGCAGCTTGGGGGCCCGAAACTCCTATAATTCACCCCTCCACTTT
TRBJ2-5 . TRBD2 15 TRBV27 CASIAAGGPGETQYF TGTGCCAGCATAGCGGCGGGAGGGCCTGGTGAGACCCAGTACTTC
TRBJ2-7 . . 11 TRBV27 CASSFYGEQYF TGTGCCAGCAGTTTTTATGGGGAGCAGTACTTC
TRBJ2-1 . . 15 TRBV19 CASSIGQGFVNEQFF TGTGCCAGTAGTATTGGGCAGGGGTTCGTCAATGAGCAGTTCTTC
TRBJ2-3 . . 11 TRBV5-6 CASSSGDTQYF TGTGCCAGCAGCTCGGGGGATACGCAGTATTTT